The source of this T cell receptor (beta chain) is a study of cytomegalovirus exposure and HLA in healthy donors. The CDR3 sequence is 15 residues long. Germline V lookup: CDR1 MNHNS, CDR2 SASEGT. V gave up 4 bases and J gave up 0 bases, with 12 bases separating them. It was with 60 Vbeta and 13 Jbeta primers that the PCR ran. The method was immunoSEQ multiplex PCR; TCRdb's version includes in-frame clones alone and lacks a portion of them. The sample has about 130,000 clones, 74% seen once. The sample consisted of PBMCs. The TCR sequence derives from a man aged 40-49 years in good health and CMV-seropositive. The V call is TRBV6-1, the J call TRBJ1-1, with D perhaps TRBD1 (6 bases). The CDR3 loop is CASSAPGDLNTEAFF. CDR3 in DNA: TGTGCCAGCAGTGCCCCAGGGGACCTGAACACTGAAGCTTTCTTT.